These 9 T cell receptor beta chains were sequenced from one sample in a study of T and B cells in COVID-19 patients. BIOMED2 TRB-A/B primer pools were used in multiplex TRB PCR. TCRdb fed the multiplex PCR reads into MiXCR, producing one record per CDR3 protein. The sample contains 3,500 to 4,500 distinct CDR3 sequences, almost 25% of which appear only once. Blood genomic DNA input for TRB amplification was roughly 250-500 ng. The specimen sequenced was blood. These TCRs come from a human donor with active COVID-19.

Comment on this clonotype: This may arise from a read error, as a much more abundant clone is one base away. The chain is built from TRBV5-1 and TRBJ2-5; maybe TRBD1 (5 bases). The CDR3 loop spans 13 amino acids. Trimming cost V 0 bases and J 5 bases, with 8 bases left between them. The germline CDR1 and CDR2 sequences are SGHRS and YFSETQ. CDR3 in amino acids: CASSLGGRETQYF. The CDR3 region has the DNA TGCGCCAGCAGCTTGGGGGGCAGGGAGACCCAGTACTTC.

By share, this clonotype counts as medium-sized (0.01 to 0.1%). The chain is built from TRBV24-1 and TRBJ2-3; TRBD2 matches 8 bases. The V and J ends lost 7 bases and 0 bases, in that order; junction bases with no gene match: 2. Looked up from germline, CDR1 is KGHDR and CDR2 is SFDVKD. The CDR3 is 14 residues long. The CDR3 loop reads CATRPSGSTDTQYF. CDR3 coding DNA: TGTGCCACCAGACCTAGCGGGAGCACAGATACGCAGTATTTT.

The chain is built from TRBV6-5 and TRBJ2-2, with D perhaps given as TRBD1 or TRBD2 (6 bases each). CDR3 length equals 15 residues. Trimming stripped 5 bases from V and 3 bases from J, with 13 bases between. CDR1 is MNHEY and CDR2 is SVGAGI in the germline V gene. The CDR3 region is CASSRGGMDTGELFF. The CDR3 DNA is TGTGCCAGCAGTCGAGGGGGGATGGACACCGGGGAGCTGTTTTTT.

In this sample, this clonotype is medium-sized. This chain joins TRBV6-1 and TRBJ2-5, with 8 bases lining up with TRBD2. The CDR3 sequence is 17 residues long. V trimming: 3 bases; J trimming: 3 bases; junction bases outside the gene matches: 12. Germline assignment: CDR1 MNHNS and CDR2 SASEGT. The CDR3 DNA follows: TGTGCCAGCAGTGATTTTCCGGGAGGGGGTGGGAAAGAGACCCAGTACTTC. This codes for CASSDFPGGGGKETQYF.

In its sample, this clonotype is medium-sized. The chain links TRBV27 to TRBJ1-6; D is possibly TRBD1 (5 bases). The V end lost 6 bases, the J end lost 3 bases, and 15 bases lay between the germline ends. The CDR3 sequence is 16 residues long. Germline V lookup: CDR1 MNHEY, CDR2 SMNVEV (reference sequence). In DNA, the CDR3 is TGTGCCAGCAGGTCAAAAGGGGACGACTATAATTCACCCCTCCACTTT. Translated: CASRSKGDDYNSPLHF.

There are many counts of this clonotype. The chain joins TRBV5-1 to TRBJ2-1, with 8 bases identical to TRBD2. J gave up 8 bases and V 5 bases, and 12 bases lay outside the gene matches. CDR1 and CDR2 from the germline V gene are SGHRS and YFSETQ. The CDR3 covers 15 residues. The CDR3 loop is CASSPGERERDEQFF. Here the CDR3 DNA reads TGCGCCAGCAGTCCCGGCGAGCGGGAGCGGGATGAGCAGTTCTTC.

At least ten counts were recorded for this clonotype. The CDR3, as DNA: TGTGCCAGCAGTTTCGGGACCGCATCATTCTACGAGCAGTACTTC. Encoded protein: CASSFGTASFYEQYF. This chain links TRBV12-3 or TRBV12-4 with TRBJ2-7; D possibly matches TRBD1 or TRBD2 (5 bases each). V dropped 3 bases and J dropped 3 bases, with 15 bases sitting between them. The CDR3 length is 15 residues.

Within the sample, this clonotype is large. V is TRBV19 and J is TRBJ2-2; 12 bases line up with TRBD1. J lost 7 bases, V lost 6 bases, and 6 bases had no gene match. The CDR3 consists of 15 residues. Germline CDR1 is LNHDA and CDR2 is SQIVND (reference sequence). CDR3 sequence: CASRNRDRGHGELFF. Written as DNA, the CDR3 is TGTGCCAGTAGAAACCGGGACAGGGGGCACGGGGAGCTGTTTTTT.

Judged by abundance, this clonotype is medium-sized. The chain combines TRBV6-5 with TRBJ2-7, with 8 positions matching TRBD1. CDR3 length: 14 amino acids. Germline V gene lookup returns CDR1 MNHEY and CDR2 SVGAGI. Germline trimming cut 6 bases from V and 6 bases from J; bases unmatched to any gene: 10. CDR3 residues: CASRGGQVEFEQYF. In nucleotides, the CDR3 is TGTGCCAGCAGGGGGGGACAGGTTGAATTCGAGCAGTACTTC.